These T cell receptor beta chains were read from a single sample in a study of blood T cells in healthy people across ages. In TCRdb, the 5' RACE reads were re-called with MiXCR into one record per CDR3 protein. There are around 1,600,000 distinct CDR3 sequences in the sample; less than 45% occur only once, and more than 4% lies in the top ten. What was sequenced was blood. All receptors come from a young woman in good health. CDR3s include the opening cysteine and the closing phenylalanine or tryptophan. Each record gives: J gene, V gene, D gene, clone size, CDR3 protein, CDR3 DNA. A D gene is named only where the DNA matches it firmly. Expanded clones are given a class, and other clones once, few, many or no size at all.

j_call: TRBJ1-1; v_call: TRBV27; d_call: .; clone_size: .; cdr3_aa: CASSFSTGNTEAFF; cdr3_nt: TGTGCCAGCAGTTTCTCAACAGGGAACACTGAAGCTTTCTTT
j_call: TRBJ2-7; v_call: TRBV6-5; d_call: TRBD1; clone_size: .; cdr3_aa: CASRSSGTGSYEQYF; cdr3_nt: TGTGCCAGCAGGTCCTCCGGGACAGGGTCCTACGAGCAGTACTTC
j_call: TRBJ2-2; v_call: TRBV7-9; d_call: TRBD1; clone_size: once; cdr3_aa: CASSGGQGGTGELFF; cdr3_nt: TGTGCCAGCAGCGGGGGACAGGGGGGCACCGGGGAGCTGTTTTTT
j_call: TRBJ1-1; v_call: TRBV20-1; d_call: .; clone_size: .; cdr3_aa: CSARRHSNTEAFF; cdr3_nt: TGCAGTGCTAGACGGCACAGCAACACTGAAGCTTTCTTT
j_call: TRBJ2-1; v_call: TRBV28; d_call: .; clone_size: .; cdr3_aa: CASSSLGGESGEQFF; cdr3_nt: TGTGCCAGCAGTTCCCTTGGAGGGGAATCCGGTGAGCAGTTCTTC
j_call: TRBJ2-7; v_call: TRBV29-1; d_call: .; clone_size: .; cdr3_aa: CSVQESSYEQYF; cdr3_nt: TGCAGCGTTCAGGAGAGCTCCTACGAGCAGTACTTC
j_call: TRBJ2-7; v_call: TRBV9; d_call: .; clone_size: .; cdr3_aa: CASSARDGRGEQYF; cdr3_nt: TGTGCCAGCAGCGCCCGGGACGGCCGGGGGGAGCAGTACTTC
j_call: TRBJ2-1; v_call: TRBV4-2; d_call: .; clone_size: .; cdr3_aa: CASSPAVQGNYNEQFF; cdr3_nt: TGTGCCAGCAGCCCAGCAGTCCAGGGGAATTACAATGAGCAGTTCTTC
j_call: TRBJ2-1; v_call: TRBV5-1; d_call: .; clone_size: .; cdr3_aa: CASEGGSRNEQFF; cdr3_nt: TGCGCCAGCGAAGGGGGTAGCCGGAATGAGCAGTTCTTC
j_call: TRBJ2-5; v_call: TRBV5-1; d_call: TRBD1; clone_size: .; cdr3_aa: CASSLAATGGERYF; cdr3_nt: TGCGCCAGCAGCTTGGCTGCGACAGGGGGTGAGCGGTACTTC
j_call: TRBJ2-7; v_call: TRBV24-1; d_call: .; clone_size: few; cdr3_aa: CATSPNLIQGIYNEQYF; cdr3_nt: TGTGCCACCAGTCCAAATCTTATACAAGGAATTTACAATGAGCAGTACTTC
j_call: TRBJ2-4; v_call: TRBV20-1; d_call: TRBD1; clone_size: .; cdr3_aa: CSAQDRNLRIQYF; cdr3_nt: TGCAGTGCACAGGACAGGAATCTACGCATTCAGTACTTC
j_call: TRBJ1-5; v_call: TRBV27; d_call: .; clone_size: .; cdr3_aa: CASSSLRRGSNQPQHF; cdr3_nt: TGTGCCAGCAGTTCCCTCCGGAGGGGGAGCAATCAGCCCCAGCATTTT
j_call: TRBJ2-7; v_call: TRBV7-9; d_call: TRBD1; clone_size: few; cdr3_aa: CASSLVTGGLYEQYF; cdr3_nt: TGTGCCAGCAGCTTAGTGACAGGGGGCCTCTACGAGCAGTACTTC
j_call: TRBJ1-5; v_call: TRBV11-2; d_call: .; clone_size: .; cdr3_aa: CASSSSAGQPQHF; cdr3_nt: TGTGCCAGCAGCTCCTCGGCGGGGCAGCCCCAGCATTTT
j_call: TRBJ1-4; v_call: TRBV4-2; d_call: .; clone_size: few; cdr3_aa: CASSHFGANEKLFF; cdr3_nt: TGTGCCAGCAGCCATTTCGGGGCTAATGAAAAACTGTTTTTT
j_call: TRBJ1-4; v_call: TRBV7-2; d_call: .; clone_size: .; cdr3_aa: CASSLGGAGTYEKLFF; cdr3_nt: TGTGCCAGCAGCTTAGGGGGGGCAGGGACTTATGAAAAACTGTTTTTT
j_call: TRBJ2-7; v_call: TRBV18; d_call: .; clone_size: few; cdr3_aa: CASSPYQGDNNEQYF; cdr3_nt: TGTGCCAGCTCACCATATCAGGGTGATAACAATGAGCAGTACTTC
j_call: TRBJ2-7; v_call: TRBV27; d_call: TRBD2; clone_size: .; cdr3_aa: CASSPGTRVAEQYF; cdr3_nt: TGTGCCAGCAGTCCGGGGACTAGAGTCGCCGAGCAGTACTTC
j_call: TRBJ2-1; v_call: TRBV20-1; d_call: TRBD2; clone_size: .; cdr3_aa: CSARDTSGRGQFF; cdr3_nt: TGCAGTGCTAGAGATACTAGCGGGAGGGGGCAGTTCTTC
j_call: TRBJ2-7; v_call: TRBV12-5; d_call: .; clone_size: .; cdr3_aa: CASGLATGREQYF; cdr3_nt: TGTGCTAGTGGTTTGGCAACAGGGAGAGAGCAGTACTTC
j_call: TRBJ2-2; v_call: TRBV4-3; d_call: .; clone_size: few; cdr3_aa: CASSQAGGSGELFF; cdr3_nt: TGCGCCAGCAGCCAAGCGGGGGGCTCCGGGGAGCTGTTTTTT
j_call: TRBJ2-1; v_call: TRBV7-2; d_call: TRBD1; clone_size: .; cdr3_aa: CASSLGEGAKFF; cdr3_nt: TGTGCCAGCAGCTTAGGTGAGGGGGCGAAGTTCTTC
j_call: TRBJ2-1; v_call: TRBV5-1; d_call: .; clone_size: .; cdr3_aa: CASSLFGNNEQFF; cdr3_nt: TGCGCCAGCAGCTTGTTTGGCAACAATGAGCAGTTCTTC
j_call: TRBJ1-2; v_call: TRBV29-1; d_call: TRBD1; clone_size: .; cdr3_aa: CSADRGLLYGYTF; cdr3_nt: TGCAGCGCGGACAGGGGCCTCCTCTATGGCTACACCTTC
j_call: TRBJ1-4; v_call: TRBV20-1; d_call: TRBD1; clone_size: few; cdr3_aa: CSAPRQGEDEKLFF; cdr3_nt: TGCAGTGCACCTAGACAGGGAGAAGATGAAAAACTGTTTTTT